This T cell receptor (beta chain) is drawn from a study of blood T cell repertoires in COVID-19. Across the whole study: From the United States, Italy and Spain came samples of acute and convalescent COVID-19. In each case, the material was cDNA or gDNA derived from T cells, B-cell-depleted T cells, or PBMCs.

The CDR3 loop spans 16 amino acids. Germline V lookup: CDR1 SGDLS, CDR2 YYNGEE. V dropped 3 bases and J dropped 9; count of bases not matched to a gene: 16. In the authors' workflow: How many nucleated cells were present was estimated from reference gene primer amplification. Data came from immunoSEQ multiplex PCR; TCRdb stores just in-frame clones and leaves some out. The V and J calls and clone size are taken from that table; D and trimming were inferred from the DNA. Among roughly 250,000 clones listed, approximately 80% were seen once. This sequence joins TRBV9 and TRBJ2-3; 7 nucleotides align to TRBD1. Sequencing was carried out using peripheral blood. This receptor was obtained from a woman aged 60 to 75 with active or convalescent COVID-19. The DNA of the CDR3 is TGTGCCAGCAGCGCCACAGGGGCCCCCCGGGGAGAGACGCAGTATTTT. It codes for CASSATGAPRGETQYF.